The present entry profiles one TCR beta chain with its context. Its antigen is as yet unknown. With a much larger clone just one base away, this may be a read error. The data belong to a study of neurological immune-mediated disorders. As for time point: longitudinal time-point 1 (baseline). Unsorted libraries were generated from 2 million PBMCs held at -80 degrees C. Germline V gene lookup returns CDR1 SGHAT and CDR2 FQNNGV. This CDR3 contains 14 residues. The V end lost 0 bases, the J end lost 6 bases, and 9 bases lay between the germline ends. Study-wide points: HTLV-1-associated myelopathy ranked highest for TCR clonal expansion and multiple sclerosis lowest, beneath healthy controls.

Each TCR transcript was tagged with a 10-nucleotide random UMI during 5'RACE. From 15-18 subjects, every sequencing run obtained over 170 million TCR-beta sequences. TCRdb redid the calling of the 5' RACE reads with MiXCR, one entry per CDR3 protein. This sample yields 55,000 to 75,000 distinct CDR3 sequences, of which around 13% are seen a single time; approximately 4.6% belongs to the top ten. This clonotype was sampled from a female donor with HTLV-1-associated myelopathy (HAM/TSP). The gene calls are TRBV11-2 and TRBJ2-1; D ambiguous. The sample comprised PBMCs. CDR3 protein: CASSLDPGTNEQFF. The CDR3 DNA reads as TGTGCCAGCAGCTTAGATCCCGGTACCAATGAGCAGTTCTTC.